The 17 T cell receptor delta chains in this list originate from one sample, sequenced in a study of gamma-delta T cells after stem cell transplantation. TCRdb made new clone calls on the RT-PCR reads using CATT. The data show some 4,500 delta-chain clones, about 15% seen once. The sample taken for sequencing was gamma-delta T cells. All receptors derive from a human donor. It is not recorded whose cells these are; they may come from a transplant donor.

This clone turned up a few times. The chain joins TRDV3 to TRDJ1, with TRDD3 identical over 10 bases. Trimming at V came to 0 bases and at J to 0 bases, leaving 10 bases not matched to a gene. The germline V gene encodes CDR1 TVYSNPD and CDR2 GDNSRS (reference sequence). The CDR3 consists of 17 residues. In nucleotides, the CDR3 is TGTGCCTTTAGGCTTTGTACTGGGGGATTGTACACCGATAAACTCATCTTT. Translated: CAFRLCTGGLYTDKLIF. Using reference TRDV3 and TRDJ1 for the parts outside the CDR3, the full variable domain is CDKVTQSSPDQTVASGSEVVLLCTYDTVYSNPDLFWYRIRPDYSFQFVFYGDNSRSEGADFTQGRFSVKHILTQKAFHLVISPVRTEDSATYYCAFRLCTGGLYTDKLIFGKGTRVTVEP.

This clone came up a few times. The gene calls are TRDV1 and TRDJ1, with 8 nucleotides matching TRDD3. The trim removed 3 bases at V and 0 bases at J, leaving 12 bases unmatched. The CDR3 consists of 18 residues. Germline CDR1 is TSWWSYY and CDR2 is QGS. CDR3 sequence: CALGDNVGWGTHTDKLIF. Written as DNA, the CDR3 is TGTGCTCTTGGGGACAACGTAGGCTGGGGGACCCACACCGATAAACTCATCTTT.

Note on this clone: A much bigger clone sits one base away, suggesting this may be a read error. This CDR3 is also generated by other DNA sequences in the sample. The chain uses TRDV2 and TRDJ3, with D possibly TRDD3 on 6 matching bases. Since TCRdb gives no J gene, matching the DNA to germline was used here to assign it. Trimming took 0 bases from V and 4 from J, leaving 21 bases between them. This CDR3 has 20 amino acids. Germline values: CDR1 GEAIGNYY, CDR2 EKD. In DNA form, the CDR3 reads TGTGCCTGTGACACCGGACGGGGGACACGGACGGCTTGGGACACCCGACAGATGTTTTTC. This codes for CACDTGRGTRTAWDTRQMFF.

This clone occurred a few times. This rearrangement joins TRDV2 to TRDJ3; D might be TRDD3 (6 bases). Germline lookup yields CDR1 GEAIGNYY and CDR2 EKD. The CDR3 contains 20 residues. V shed 1 base and J shed 18 bases, with 36 bases lying between them. The CDR3, as DNA: TGTGCCTGTGACACTACGGTATTGGGGGTATACATCCGTGACAACCGCCCGATGTTTTTC. Encoded protein: CACDTTVLGVYIRDNRPMFF.

Only a few counts were recorded for this clone. The genes are TRDV1 and TRDJ1; 9 bases are a match to TRDD3. CDR3 size: 22 residues. J gave up 1 base and V 5 bases, and 26 bases lay outside the gene matches. Germline V gene sequence: CDR1 TSWWSYY, CDR2 QGS. The CDR3 region is CALGRKGAVPTGGTRGTDKLIF. The CDR3 bases are TGTGCTCTTGGGAGGAAGGGGGCCGTCCCTACTGGGGGAACCAGGGGCACCGATAAACTCATCTTT.

This clone showed up just a few times. The rearrangement uses TRDV1 and TRDJ1; 9 bases are a match to TRDD3. CDR1 and CDR2 (germline): TSWWSYY, QGS. CDR3 length equals 22 residues. The V gene end was trimmed by 4 bases and the J gene end by 4 bases; junction bases not matched to a gene: 28. For the CDR3, the DNA is TGTGCTCTTGGGGCACTACTTCCCGCCGACCTTACTGGGGATACGACGGGCGATAAACTCATCTTT. Amino acid sequence: CALGALLPADLTGDTTGDKLIF.

A few counts support this clone. An end of the junction does not agree with germline; a read error may underlie this. The chain carries TRDV2 and TRDJ3; 7 positions agree with TRDD3. Germline V gene lookup returns CDR1 GEAIGNYY and CDR2 EKD. The CDR3 contains 18 residues. CDR3 bases: TGTGCCTGTGACACCGGATACGGAAACTCCCGGGACACCCGACAGATGTTTTTC. It translates to CACDTGYGNSRDTRQMFF.

The chain has TRDV3 and TRDJ1; 7 bases align to TRDD3. Trimming took 2 bases from V and 0 from J; bases not matched to a gene: 12. Germline CDR1 TVYSNPD, CDR2 GDNSRS (reference sequence). The CDR3 is 16 amino acids. The CDR3 reads CAFERLGGGYTDKLIF. In nucleotides, the CDR3 is TGTGCCTTTGAGAGGTTAGGCGGGGGATACACCGATAAACTCATCTTT.

A note on this clone: Germline is not matched at one junction end, which may reflect a read error. This sequence joins TRDV3 and TRDJ1, with 9 bases aligning to TRDD3. Here the J gene came from matching the DNA to germline, since TCRdb omits it. The CDR3 runs 20 residues. The germline V gene encodes CDR1 TVYSNPD and CDR2 GDNSRS (reference sequence). Here the CDR3 DNA reads TGTGCCCTTCTCTGGCCTTCTCCGGTACTGGGGGACATGTACACCGATGAACTCATCTTT. This translates into CALLWPSPVLGDMYTDELIF.

This clone ranks as medium-sized. V is TRDV1 and J is TRDJ1; 11 nucleotides align to TRDD3. V shed 0 bases, J shed 2 bases, and the junction held 26 bases outside the gene matches. The CDR3 contains 24 residues. Germline values: CDR1 TSWWSYY, CDR2 QGS. The CDR3 sequence: CALGELSALPTRLAWGILTDKLIF. In DNA, the CDR3 is TGTGCTCTTGGGGAACTCAGCGCCCTTCCTACGCGGCTCGCCTGGGGGATACTTACCGATAAACTCATCTTT.

The rearrangement joins TRDV1 to TRDJ1, with TRDD3 identical over 12 bases. The J gene, absent from TCRdb, was called here by matching the DNA to germline. The J segment lost 1 base and the V segment lost 6 bases, leaving 12 bases of the junction unmatched. Germline lookup yields CDR1 TSWWSYY and CDR2 QGS. The CDR3 has 18 amino acids. DNA of the CDR3: TGTGCTCTTGGTCACCTGGGACTGGGGGATACCCCCACCGATAAACTCATCTTT. It encodes CALGHLGLGDTPTDKLIF.

Only a few counts were recorded for this clone. The chain uses TRDV1 and TRDJ2; no clear D. This CDR3 is 16 amino acids long. Germline loops: CDR1 TSWWSYY, CDR2 QGS. V lost 6 bases, J lost 3 bases, and 17 bases lay in between. The CDR3 DNA is TGTGCTCTTGGAGAGAAAACCCCCGGAATGACAGCACAACTCTTCTTT. This gives the protein CALGEKTPGMTAQLFF.

The chain combines TRDV1 with TRDJ1; D may match TRDD2 or TRDD3 (6 bases each). TCRdb lists no J gene, so it was determined here by aligning the DNA to germline. The germline gives CDR1 TSWWSYY, CDR2 QGS. V dropped 5 bases and J dropped 3 bases, with 28 bases sitting between them. The CDR3 runs to 19 residues. CDR3 sequence reads: CALGQPSPSVRGESDKLIF. In DNA form, the CDR3 reads TGTGCTCTTGGGCAGCCTTCACCTTCCGTACGGGGGGAGTCCGATAAACTCATCTTT.

The genes are TRDV1 and TRDJ1, with 9 bases matching TRDD2. This CDR3 is built from 25 residues. Germline lookup yields CDR1 TSWWSYY and CDR2 QGS. V was pared by 5 bases and J by 0 bases, with 34 bases of the junction left unmatched. CDR3 coding DNA: TGTGCTCTTGGGACCCGGCCTTCCTACGCGGTTGGGGGAGTCCCCTATCCCTGGTACACCGATAAACTCATCTTT. The encoded protein is CALGTRPSYAVGGVPYPWYTDKLIF.

With regard to this clone: A much larger clone differs from this one at a single base, so this may be a read error. Other DNA sequences within the sample encode an identical CDR3. This rearrangement joins TRDV2 to TRDJ2; the match to TRDD3 covers 7 bases. This CDR3 is 15 amino acids long. In germline, CDR1 is GEAIGNYY, CDR2 EKD. In DNA form, the CDR3 reads TGTGCCTGTGACACTGGGGGAGCTTTGACAGCACAACTCTTCTTC. Translating gives CACDTGGALTAQLFF.

This clone came up a few times. The chain links TRAV29/DV5 to TRDJ2; 13 bases are a match to TRDD3. V shed 5 bases, J shed 4 bases, and the junction held 26 bases outside the gene matches. CDR1 is NSMFDY and CDR2 is ISSIKDK in the germline V gene. The CDR3 is 22 amino acids. The DNA of the CDR3 is TGTGCAGCCCGCAGGGATTCCTCCTCCGCTCCTACTGGGGGATACGCGACAGCACAACTCTTCTTT. This sequence encodes CAARRDSSSAPTGGYATAQLFF.

The chain has TRDV3 and TRDJ3; 11 bases are a match to TRDD3. Germline V lookup: CDR1 TVYSNPD, CDR2 GDNSRS (reference sequence). This CDR3 is 21 amino acids long. J gave up 0 bases and V 4 bases, and 17 bases lay outside the gene matches. The chain's CDR3 is CASPRVYWGIKSSWDTRQMFF. The CDR3 DNA sequence: TGTGCCTCACCCCGGGTCTACTGGGGGATAAAAAGCTCCTGGGACACCCGACAGATGTTTTTC. Using reference TRDV3 and TRDJ3 for the parts outside the CDR3, the full variable domain is CDKVTQSSPDQTVASGSEVVLLCTYDTVYSNPDLFWYRIRPDYSFQFVFYGDNSRSEGADFTQGRFSVKHILTQKAFHLVISPVRTEDSATYYCASPRVYWGIKSSWDTRQMFFGTGIKLFVEP.